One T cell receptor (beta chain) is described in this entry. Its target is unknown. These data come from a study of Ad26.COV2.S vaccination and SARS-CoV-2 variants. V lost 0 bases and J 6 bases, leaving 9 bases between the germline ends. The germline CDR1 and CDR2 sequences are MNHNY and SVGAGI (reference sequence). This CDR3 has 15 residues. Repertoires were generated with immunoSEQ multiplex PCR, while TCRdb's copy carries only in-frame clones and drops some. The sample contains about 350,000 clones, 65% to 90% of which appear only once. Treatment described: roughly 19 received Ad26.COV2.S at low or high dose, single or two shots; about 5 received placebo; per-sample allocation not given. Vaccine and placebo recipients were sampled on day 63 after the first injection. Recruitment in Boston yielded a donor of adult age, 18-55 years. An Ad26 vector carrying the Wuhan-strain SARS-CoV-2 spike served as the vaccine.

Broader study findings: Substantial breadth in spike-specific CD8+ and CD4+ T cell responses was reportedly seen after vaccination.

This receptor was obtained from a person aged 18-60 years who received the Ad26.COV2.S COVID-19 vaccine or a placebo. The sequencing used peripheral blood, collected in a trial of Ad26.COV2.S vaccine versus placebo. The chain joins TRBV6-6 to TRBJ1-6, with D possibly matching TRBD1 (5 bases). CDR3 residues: CASSYSLGANSPLHF. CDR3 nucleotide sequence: TGTGCCAGCAGTTACTCGTTAGGGGCTAATTCACCCCTCCACTTT.